Following are 24 T cell receptor beta chains from one sample sequenced in a study of cytomegalovirus exposure and HLA in healthy donors. Some clones are missing from TCRdb's copy, which holds only in-frame ones; the method was immunoSEQ multiplex PCR. Of 150,000 to 200,000 clones detected, 85% appear once; the ten largest clones hold more than 15%. The sample was PBMCs. The receptors come from a man younger than 35 in good health and CMV-seropositive.

The rearrangement joins TRBV7-3 to TRBJ2-3, with 10 bases fitting TRBD2. Germline V gene lookup returns CDR1 SGHTA and CDR2 FQGTGA. Trimming cost V 4 bases and J 1 base; bases outside gene matches: 2. The CDR3 covers 15 residues. CDR3 bases: TGTGCCAGCAGCTCGACTAGCGGGCGCACAGATACGCAGTATTTT. Its protein is CASSSTSGRTDTQYF.

The V call is TRBV29-1, the J call TRBJ1-1; weak D call: TRBD1 (5 bases). Germline values: CDR1 SQVTM, CDR2 ANQGSEA. This CDR3 has 13 residues. V was pared by 6 bases and J by 2 bases, with 13 bases between. The CDR3 bases are TGCAGCGTGAAACAGGCAGCTAACACTGAAGCTTTCTTT. Its protein is CSVKQAANTEAFF.

The rearrangement links TRBV28 to TRBJ2-7, with D maybe TRBD2 (7 bases). With 6 bases removed from V and 5 bases from J, the gap between germline ends came to 17 bases. Germline CDR1 MDHEN, CDR2 SYDVKM. The CDR3 spans 14 residues. CDR3 DNA: TGTGCCAGCAGCGCGAAGGGGGGGGTGGACGAGCAGTACTTC. Translation: CASSAKGGVDEQYF.

The V and J genes are TRBV5-4 and TRBJ1-2; TRBD1 matches 9 bases. The V gene end was trimmed by 3 bases and the J gene end by 4 bases; junction bases not matched to a gene: 16. Germline loops: CDR1 SGHNT, CDR2 YYREEE (reference sequence). The CDR3 spans 18 residues. Written as DNA, the CDR3 is TGTGCCAGCAGCTCTAAAAGGGGACAGGGAACCATCGGCTATGGCTACACCTTC. It translates to CASSSKRGQGTIGYGYTF.

The chain recombines TRBV30 with TRBJ2-3, with 7 nucleotides matching TRBD1. The CDR3 consists of 12 residues. Unmatched junction bases numbered 2, after V lost 2 bases and J lost 6 bases. From germline, CDR1 is GTSNPN and CDR2 SVGIG (reference sequence). In DNA form, the CDR3 reads TGTGCCTGGAGTCCCAGGGGGGATACGCAGTATTTT. Protein product: CAWSPRGDTQYF. The full variable domain, its missing parts supplied by reference TRBV30 and TRBJ2-3, is SQTIHQWPATLVQPVGSPLSLECTVEGTSNPNLYWYRQAAGRGLQLLFYSVGIGQISSEVPQNLSASRPQDRQFILSSKKLLLSDSGFYLCAWSPRGDTQYFGPGTRLTVL.

CDR3 DNA sequence: TGTGCCAGCAGTTACGACAGACACGGCTACACCTTC. Amino acid sequence: CASSYDRHGYTF. The V gene is TRBV6-5, the J gene TRBJ1-2; weak D call: TRBD1 (5 bases). V dropped 2 bases and J dropped 8 bases, with 9 bases sitting between them. The CDR3 runs to 12 residues. Germline assignment: CDR1 MNHEY and CDR2 SVGAGI.

The CDR3 loop is CASSDETGLGYTF. CDR3 DNA: TGTGCCAGCAGTGACGAGACAGGGTTAGGCTACACCTTC. The V and J genes are TRBV6-1 and TRBJ1-2, with 7 bases identical to TRBD1. The trim removed 3 bases at V and 8 bases at J, leaving 6 bases unmatched. The CDR3 is 13 amino acids. CDR1 is MNHNS and CDR2 is SASEGT in the germline V gene.

This clone was detected only a few times. The J gene is TRBJ2-5, the V gene TRBV7-9, with D possibly TRBD2 on 5 matching bases. The CDR3 runs to 12 residues. The germline gives CDR1 SEHNR, CDR2 FQNEAQ (reference sequence). Trimming removed 7 bases from V and 2 bases from J, with 8 bases in between. In nucleotides, the CDR3 is TGTGCCAGCATCGGGATACAAGAGACCCAGTACTTC. Protein product: CASIGIQETQYF. Full variable domain (missing parts from reference TRBV7-9 and TRBJ2-5): DTGVSQNPRHKITKRGQNVTFRCDPISEHNRLYWYRQTLGQGPEFLTYFQNEAQLEKSRLLSDRFSAERPKGSFSTLEIQRTEQGDSAMYLCASIGIQETQYFGPGTRLLVL.

This chain uses TRBV5-6 with TRBJ2-7; a weak D match, TRBD1 (5 bases). CDR1 and CDR2 (germline): SGHDT, YYEEEE. V shed 0 bases and J shed 3 bases, with 13 bases lying between them. The CDR3 has 15 residues. The chain's CDR3 is CASSLGQRPFYEQYF. In DNA, the CDR3 is TGTGCCAGCAGCTTGGGACAGCGCCCCTTCTACGAGCAGTACTTC. Looking up the rest from reference TRBV5-6 and TRBJ2-7 gives the full variable domain: DAGVTQSPTHLIKTRGQQVTLRCSPKSGHDTVSWYQQALGQGPQFIFQYYEEEERQRGNFPDRFSGHQFPNYSSELNVNALLLGDSALYLCASSLGQRPFYEQYFGPGTRLTVT.

The chain is built from TRBV5-1 and TRBJ1-1; a possible D gene is TRBD1 (6 bases). V was pared by 2 bases and J by 0 bases, with 8 bases between. This CDR3 comprises 14 residues. Germline V gives CDR1 SGHRS, CDR2 YFSETQ. Written as DNA, the CDR3 is TGCGCCAGCAGCTTCAGGGACATGAACACTGAAGCTTTCTTT. Translated: CASSFRDMNTEAFF.

Here the CDR3 reads CASMIDIRQETQYF. CDR3 coding DNA: TGTGCCAGCATGATCGACATTAGACAAGAGACCCAGTACTTC. The chain has TRBV2 and TRBJ2-5; D remains ambiguous. The length of the CDR3 is 14 residues. CDR1 is SNHLY and CDR2 is FYNNEI in the germline V gene. The ends were cut back, 7 bases at V and 2 bases at J, with 14 bases in the middle.

The table lists this clone with a count of one. The CDR3 bases are TGTGCCAGCAGTACTAGTAGCAATCAGCCCCAGCATTTT. This translates into CASSTSSNQPQHF. The chain recombines TRBV6-1 with TRBJ1-5; D ambiguous. CDR3 length: 13 amino acids. CDR1 and CDR2 (germline): MNHNS, SASEGT. V was clipped by 5 bases and J by 0 bases, with 5 bases between them.

The chain combines TRBV27 with TRBJ2-2; D remains ambiguous. This CDR3 region has 13 residues. Germline loops: CDR1 MNHEY, CDR2 SMNVEV (reference sequence). V gave up 5 bases and J gave up 0 bases, with 4 bases separating them. CDR3 loop: CASSPSNTGELFF. The CDR3 bases are TGTGCCAGCAGTCCCTCGAACACCGGGGAGCTGTTTTTT.

The chain has TRBV7-6 and TRBJ2-5; TRBD2 matches 10 bases. This CDR3 region has 15 residues. After removal of 4 bases from V and 5 bases from J, the junction contained 7 bases not matched to a gene. Germline CDR1 reads SGHVS; CDR2 reads FNYEAQ. The DNA for the CDR3 is TGTGCCAGCAGCTCTACTAGCGGGAAGTTGGAGACCCAGTACTTC. It translates to CASSSTSGKLETQYF.

The chain carries TRBV6-5 and TRBJ1-2; TRBD1 agrees at 10 bases. The CDR3 consists of 14 residues. Germline-derived CDR1 and CDR2 are MNHEY and SVGAGI. V was clipped by 4 bases and J by 10 bases; unmatched bases: 9. The CDR3 region is CASSSPGQGNYYTF. The CDR3 region has the DNA TGTGCCAGCAGTTCCCCGGGACAGGGGAATTACTACACCTTC.

CDR3 DNA: TGCGCCAGCAAAATAGGCGGCGGGGCCTACGAGCAGTACTTC. This sequence encodes CASKIGGGAYEQYF. This rearrangement joins TRBV5-1 to TRBJ2-7, with D possibly TRBD2 on 6 matching bases. Germline V gives CDR1 SGHRS, CDR2 YFSETQ. V shed 6 bases and J shed 2 bases, with 15 bases lying between them. This CDR3 has 14 residues.

CDR3: CASTTAWETQYF. The CDR3 nucleotides read TGTGCCAGCACTACAGCTTGGGAGACCCAGTACTTC. The V gene is TRBV6-6, the J gene TRBJ2-5; D unclear. Germline values: CDR1 MNHNY, CDR2 SVGAGI (reference sequence). The CDR3 is 12 residues long. V was pared by 7 bases and J by 5 bases, with 11 bases between.

This chain joins TRBV11-3 and TRBJ1-2; TRBD1 agrees at 7 bases. The trim removed 3 bases at V and 1 base at J, leaving 5 bases unmatched. Germline V gene data show CDR1 as SGHNT and CDR2 as YENEEA. The CDR3 contains 15 residues. The CDR3 sequence: CASSFTGDSNYGYTF. The CDR3 DNA reads as TGTGCCAGCAGCTTTACAGGGGATAGTAACTATGGCTACACCTTC. Together with reference TRBV11-3 and TRBJ1-2, the CDR3 gives the full variable domain: EAGVVQSPRYKIIEKKQPVAFWCNPISGHNTLYWYLQNLGQGPELLIRYENEEAVDDSQLPKDRFSAERLKGVDSTLKIQPAELGDSAVYLCASSFTGDSNYGYTFGSGTRLTVV.

This clone was observed once. The chain combines TRBV10-3 with TRBJ2-7; a weak D match, TRBD1 (7 bases). V shed 3 bases and J shed 4 bases, with 13 bases lying between them. CDR1 and CDR2 (germline): ENHRY, SYGVKD. This CDR3 comprises 14 residues. The CDR3 is CAISDQGGRYEQYF. CDR3 DNA: TGTGCCATCAGTGATCAGGGGGGCCGATACGAGCAGTACTTC.

This clone has just a few counts. The J gene is TRBJ1-2, the V gene TRBV28; TRBD1 aligns across 10 bases. Trimming took 6 bases from V and 8 from J; bases not matched to a gene: 9. Germline lookup yields CDR1 MDHEN and CDR2 SYDVKM. The CDR3 totals 14 residues. CDR3 nucleotides: TGTGCCAGCAGCCACGGAGGACAGGGGGGCGGCTACACCTTC. Its protein product is CASSHGGQGGGYTF.

The chain uses TRBV15 and TRBJ1-4, with D tentatively TRBD1 (5 bases). The CDR3 runs 16 residues. Trimming took off 0 bases at V and 5 bases at J, with 13 bases between the two ends. Germline V gene sequence: CDR1 LNHNV, CDR2 YYDKDF (reference sequence). The CDR3 DNA is TGTGCCACCAGCAGAGATGAGGGACTCCCCAATGAAAAACTGTTTTTT. Translated, it gives CATSRDEGLPNEKLFF.

The CDR3 coding sequence is TGTGCCAGCAGCGGCCCCGGGACTCCCAAGAAAGAGACCCAGTACTTC. Protein sequence: CASSGPGTPKKETQYF. The genes are TRBV9 and TRBJ2-5, with a tentative D call TRBD2 (6 bases). There are 16 residues in the CDR3. V dropped 3 bases and J dropped 3 bases, with 18 bases sitting between them. Germline lookup yields CDR1 SGDLS and CDR2 YYNGEE.

This clone was observed a few times. Written as DNA, the CDR3 is TGTGCCAGTAGTCGAACCGGTCGACCCGGGGATGGCTACACCTTC. Its protein is CASSRTGRPGDGYTF. This chain uses TRBV19 with TRBJ1-2, with D unclear. The ends were cut back, 5 bases at V and 6 bases at J, with 19 bases in the middle. The CDR3 has 15 residues. Germline V CDR1 and CDR2: LNHDA, SQIVND (reference sequence).

The V and J genes are TRBV9 and TRBJ1-3, with D perhaps matching TRBD1 (5 bases). Trimming pared 3 bases from V and 3 bases from J, leaving 10 bases between. In germline, CDR1 is SGDLS, CDR2 YYNGEE. This CDR3 spans 14 amino acids. CDR3 protein: CASSAGGFGNTIYF. The DNA for the CDR3 is TGTGCCAGCAGCGCGGGGGGATTTGGAAACACCATATATTTT.